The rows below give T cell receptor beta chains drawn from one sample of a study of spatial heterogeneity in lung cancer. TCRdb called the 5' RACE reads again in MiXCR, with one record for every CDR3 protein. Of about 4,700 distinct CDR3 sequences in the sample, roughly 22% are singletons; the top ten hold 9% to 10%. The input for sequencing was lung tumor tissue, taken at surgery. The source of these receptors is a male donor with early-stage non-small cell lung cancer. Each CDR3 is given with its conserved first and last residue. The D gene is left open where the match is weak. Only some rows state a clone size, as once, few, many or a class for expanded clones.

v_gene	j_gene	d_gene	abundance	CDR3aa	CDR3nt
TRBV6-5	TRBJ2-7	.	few	CASSPSGDYEQYF	TGTGCCAGCAGTCCCTCCGGGGACTACGAGCAGTACTTC
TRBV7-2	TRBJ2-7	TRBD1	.	CASSRSGGEQYF	TGTGCCAGCAGCAGATCAGGGGGTGAGCAGTACTTC
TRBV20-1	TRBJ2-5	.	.	CSALPNQETQYF	TGCAGTGCTCTCCCAAATCAAGAGACCCAGTACTTC
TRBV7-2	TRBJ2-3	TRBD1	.	CASSLASSRGTDTQYF	TGTGCCAGCAGCTTAGCGTCGAGCAGGGGGACAGATACGCAGTATTTT
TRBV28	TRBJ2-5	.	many	CASSWQGWQETQYF	TGTGCCAGCTCTTGGCAGGGTTGGCAAGAGACCCAGTACTTC
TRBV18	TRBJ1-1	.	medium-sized	CASSPGVKGDTEAFF	TGTGCCAGCTCACCGGGGGTAAAGGGGGACACTGAAGCTTTCTTT
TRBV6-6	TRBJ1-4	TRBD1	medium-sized	CASSYGHRGREEKLFF	TGTGCCAGCAGTTACGGCCACAGGGGAAGGGAGGAAAAACTGTTTTTT
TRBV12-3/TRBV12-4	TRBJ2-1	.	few	CASRAAGKQFF	TGTGCCAGCAGGGCGGCAGGGAAGCAGTTCTTC
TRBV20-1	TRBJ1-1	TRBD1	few	CSARESGQGAEAFF	TGCAGTGCTAGAGAAAGCGGACAGGGGGCTGAAGCTTTCTTT
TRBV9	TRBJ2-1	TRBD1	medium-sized	CASSAAGTGGWADNEQFF	TGTGCCAGCAGCGCCGCCGGGACAGGCGGATGGGCAGACAATGAGCAGTTCTTC
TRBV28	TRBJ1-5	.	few	CASRTQGGQPQHF	TGTGCCAGCAGGACGCAGGGTGGCCAGCCCCAGCATTTT
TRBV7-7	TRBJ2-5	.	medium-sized	CASSPSGVYTQYF	TGTGCCAGCAGCCCTTCCGGTGTATACACCCAGTACTTC
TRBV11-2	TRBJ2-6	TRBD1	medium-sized	CASSFDRAGANVLTF	TGTGCCAGCAGCTTTGACAGGGCTGGGGCCAACGTCCTGACTTTC
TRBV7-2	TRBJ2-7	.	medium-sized	CASSLGLISSYEQYF	TGTGCCAGCAGCCTAGGACTCATTTCCTCCTACGAGCAGTACTTC
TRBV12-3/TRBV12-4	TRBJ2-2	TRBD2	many	CASSLSGRNTGELFF	TGTGCCAGCAGTTTGAGCGGGAGGAACACCGGGGAGCTGTTTTTT
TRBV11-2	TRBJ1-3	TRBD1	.	CASSLTGGAGGNTIYF	TGTGCCAGCAGCTTGACAGGGGGCGCGGGTGGAAACACCATATATTTT
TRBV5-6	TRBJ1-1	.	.	CASNQMNTEAFF	TGTGCCAGCAACCAGATGAACACTGAAGCTTTCTTT
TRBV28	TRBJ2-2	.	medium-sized	CASSLGRTGELFF	TGTGCCAGCAGTTTAGGCAGAACCGGGGAGCTGTTTTTT
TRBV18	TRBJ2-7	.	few	CASSPSTGQGTYEQYF	TGTGCCAGCTCACCTTCGACAGGCCAAGGGACCTACGAGCAGTACTTC
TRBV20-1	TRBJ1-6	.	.	CSARDRRASPLHF	TGCAGTGCTAGAGATAGAAGGGCTTCACCCCTCCACTTT
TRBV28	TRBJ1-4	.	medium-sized	CASSPEQGPF	TGTGCCAGCAGTCCCGAGCAGGGACCTTTT
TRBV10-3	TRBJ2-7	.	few	CAISESEYRAEEQYF	TGTGCCATCAGTGAGTCGGAGTACCGGGCGGAGGAGCAGTACTTC